A single T cell receptor (beta chain) is shown here with its context. Antigen specificity is unknown. The data stem from a study of T cells expressing NK-cell markers. Study summary: It was sorted CD3+CD56-NKG2C+, CD3+CD56+NKG2C- and CD3+CD56+NKG2C+ T cells that provided the TCR beta repertoires. Within the sequenced cohort of eight donors, seven exhibited HCMV seropositivity and one was seronegative. Whole-study results and caveats: The dominant NKG2C+ clonotypes represented about 1.0-7.0% of CD8+ T cells in five or six donors. HCMV specificity of the expanded NKG2C+ T cell clones stayed unclear.

TCRdb reanalyzed the 5' RACE reads, giving one entry per CDR3 protein sequence and no DNA. The sample includes some 390,000 distinct CDR3 sequences. The CDR3 has 14 residues. The material sequenced was blood T cells: a sorted CD56 or NKG2C T cell subset, CD4+ or CD8+ T cells, or bulk PBMC T cells (not recorded which). This TCR was sampled from a woman between 45 and 60 years old in good health. The chain carries TRBV12-3 or TRBV12-4 and TRBJ1-5; the TCRdb D gene call, TRBD1, has no DNA to confirm it. CDR3 region: CASRSDRGDQPQHF.